The present T cell receptor (beta chain) was sequenced within a study of cytomegalovirus exposure and HLA in healthy donors. General study points: Some public TCRs appeared in many individuals, while most sequences were rare. Later analysis demonstrated an association between a missense DCLRE1C variant and TCR beta V- and J-gene trimming. Researchers reportedly found TCR beta sequences accurately predicted most subjects' HLA-A and HLA-B alleles. In a later analysis, parvovirus B19, influenza, CMV and Epstein-Barr virus appeared linked to several top co-occurrence clusters.

The primer mix had 60 Vbeta and 13 Jbeta primers. Clones were read by immunoSEQ multiplex PCR, and TCRdb kept only the in-frame ones, dropping some. The sample lists around 150,000 clones; roughly 79% were seen once. Regarding this clone: Its antigen is unidentified. The junction departs from germline at one end; a sequencing error may be responsible.

This CDR3 comprises 12 residues. Germline V gene sequence: CDR1 KGHSH, CDR2 LQKENI. V is TRBV18 and J is TRBJ2-2; no definite D call. The sequencing input was PBMCs. The receptor was isolated from a woman aged 45-59 years in good health and CMV-seronegative. The chain's CDR3 is CASSLNNGELFF. The CDR3 bases are TGTGCCAGCTCACTTAACAACGGGGAGCTGTTTTTT.